The 32 T cell receptor beta chains in this list originate from one sample, sequenced in a study of OX40 agonist ivuxolimab in advanced cancers. The data were produced by immunoSEQ multiplex PCR, yet TCRdb's version contains in-frame clones alone and is incomplete. The sample yields some 100,000 clones, 80% to 95% seen once. This material consisted of CD4+ or CD8+ T cells sorted from blood, taken in a trial of the OX40 agonist ivuxolimab. The receptors derive from an adult with an advanced solid tumor such as melanoma, head and neck, liver or kidney cancer.

V and J are TRBV4-1 and TRBJ1-1; tentative D call: TRBD1 (5 bases). The CDR3 is 13 amino acids. The germline gives CDR1 MGHRA, CDR2 YSYEKL. The ends were cut back, 6 bases at V and 5 bases at J, with 13 bases in the middle. This CDR3 reads CASSPTWGTEAFF. The CDR3 nucleotides read TGCGCCAGCAGTCCAACCTGGGGGACTGAAGCTTTCTTT.

This clone turned up a few times. The rearrangement uses TRBV7-8 and TRBJ2-7; D call uncertain. Germline V gene data show CDR1 as SGHVS and CDR2 as FQNEAQ. The CDR3 loop spans 12 amino acids. V was pared by 5 bases and J by 4 bases, with 9 bases between. The CDR3 loop is CASSPRGYEQYF. Here the CDR3 DNA reads TGTGCCAGCAGCCCCCGTGGGTACGAGCAGTACTTC. The variable domain in full, with the rest retrieved from reference TRBV7-8 and TRBJ2-7, is GAGVSQSPRYKVAKRGQDVALRCDPISGHVSLFWYQQALGQGPEFLTYFQNEAQLDKSGLPSDRFFAERPEGSVSTLKIQRTQQEDSAVYLCASSPRGYEQYFGPGTRLTVT.

This clone was recorded a few times. The V gene is TRBV27, the J gene TRBJ2-3; unclear D gene. CDR3 length: 13 amino acids. Trimming took 3 bases from V and 0 from J, leaving 4 bases between them. CDR1 and CDR2 from the germline V gene are MNHEY and SMNVEV (reference sequence). CDR3 residues: CASSFMSTDTQYF. For the CDR3, the DNA is TGTGCCAGCAGTTTTATGAGCACAGATACGCAGTATTTT.

The count of this clone is one. The gene calls are TRBV19 and TRBJ1-1, with D perhaps matching TRBD1 (6 bases). CDR1 LNHDA and CDR2 SQIVND come from the germline V gene (reference sequence). Trimming removed 4 bases from V and 1 base from J, with 7 bases in between. The CDR3 length is 13 residues. This CDR3 reads CASSKGGNTEAFF. CDR3 nucleotide sequence: TGTGCCAGTAGTAAGGGGGGGAACACTGAAGCTTTCTTT. The variable domain in full, completed from reference TRBV19 and TRBJ1-1, reads DGGITQSPKYLFRKEGQNVTLSCEQNLNHDAMYWYRQDPGQGLRLIYYSQIVNDFQKGDIAEGYSVSREKKESFPLTVTSAQKNPTAFYLCASSKGGNTEAFFGQGTRLTVV.

The rearrangement uses TRBV2 and TRBJ2-1, with a weak D call TRBD2 (6 bases). There are 13 residues in the CDR3. CDR1 and CDR2 (germline): SNHLY, FYNNEI. V lost 1 base, J lost 10 bases, and 11 bases lay in between. The CDR3 sequence: CASSEEPGGEQFF. The CDR3 DNA follows: TGTGCCAGCAGTGAAGAGCCCGGAGGGGAGCAGTTCTTC.

The chain has TRBV5-5 and TRBJ2-7, with TRBD1 identical over 9 bases. The CDR3 spans 14 residues. Per the germline V gene, CDR1 is SGHKS and CDR2 is YYEKEE (reference sequence). The ends lost 4 bases at V and 4 bases at J; junction bases unmatched: 6. In nucleotides, the CDR3 is TGTGCCAGCAGCCCCACAGGGGGCAGGTACGAGCAGTACTTC. It yields the protein CASSPTGGRYEQYF.

This clone was counted once. J is TRBJ1-2 and V is TRBV5-1; the match to TRBD1 covers 8 bases. CDR1 is SGHRS and CDR2 is YFSETQ in the germline V gene. J was trimmed by 6 bases and V by 4 bases; bases with no gene match: 11. The CDR3 length is 15 residues. The CDR3 protein is CASSPLDRGYDGYTF. The DNA of the CDR3 is TGCGCCAGCAGCCCTCTTGACAGGGGTTACGATGGCTACACCTTC.

V and J are TRBV7-9 and TRBJ2-3; tentatively, D is TRBD1 or TRBD2 (5 bases each). Per germline, CDR1 SEHNR and CDR2 FQNEAQ (reference sequence). Deletions cut 2 bases from V and 4 bases from J, with 13 bases between. The CDR3 runs 15 residues. CDR3 DNA: TGTGCCAGCAGCTTAAACTGGGGGAGCGCAGATACGCAGTATTTT. It is translated as CASSLNWGSADTQYF.

The genes are TRBV11-2 and TRBJ2-2, with TRBD2 identical over 7 bases. The CDR3 length is 16 residues. The germline V gene encodes CDR1 SGHAT and CDR2 FQNNGV. V dropped 5 bases and J dropped 2; count of bases not matched to a gene: 8. CDR3 coding DNA: TGTGCCAGCAGCGGTCGTGGGGGGGGAAACACCGGGGAGCTGTTTTTT. Protein sequence: CASSGRGGGNTGELFF.

The V and J genes are TRBV9 and TRBJ2-2; D gene uncertain. V lost 3 bases and J 3 bases, leaving 12 bases between the germline ends. Germline V gene lookup returns CDR1 SGDLS and CDR2 YYNGEE. The CDR3 has 15 residues. The CDR3 is CASSEKIRDTGELFF. As DNA, the CDR3 is TGTGCCAGCAGCGAGAAGATAAGGGACACCGGGGAGCTGTTTTTT.

J is TRBJ1-1 and V is TRBV9, with 7 bases matching TRBD1. Germline V gene sequence: CDR1 SGDLS, CDR2 YYNGEE. This CDR3 is 13 amino acids long. V was pared by 1 base and J by 11 bases, with 8 bases of the junction left unmatched. The CDR3 loop is CASSVNQGERAFF. The CDR3 DNA reads TGTGCCAGCAGCGTAAATCAGGGGGAAAGGGCTTTCTTT.

The V and J genes are TRBV6-1 and TRBJ1-3; D not resolved. The CDR3 contains 15 residues. Trimming cost V 2 bases and J 0 bases, with 8 bases left between them. From germline, CDR1 is MNHNS and CDR2 SASEGT. Here the CDR3 reads CASSERQSSGNTIYF. DNA for the CDR3: TGTGCCAGCAGTGAACGCCAGAGCTCTGGAAACACCATATATTTT.

This chain links TRBV4-1 with TRBJ2-1, with TRBD1 identical over 7 bases. Germline trimming cut 5 bases from V and 6 bases from J; bases unmatched to any gene: 16. CDR1 MGHRA and CDR2 YSYEKL come from the germline V gene. This CDR3 spans 17 amino acids. CDR3: CASSAQLGQRKGNEQFF. The CDR3 DNA follows: TGCGCCAGCAGCGCACAACTGGGACAGAGAAAAGGCAATGAGCAGTTCTTC.

This clone has only one observation. The DNA for the CDR3 is TGCGCCAGCAGCCGAGAAAATGCCTATGGCTACACCTTC. Translating it yields CASSRENAYGYTF. V gene TRBV4-1 combines with J gene TRBJ1-2; D gene ambiguous. The CDR3 covers 13 residues. Germline CDR1 MGHRA, CDR2 YSYEKL. V shed 4 bases and J shed 4 bases, with 10 bases lying between them.

The gene calls are TRBV29-1 and TRBJ1-1, with 8 nucleotides matching TRBD1. The CDR3 is made up of 14 amino acids. Germline CDR1 is SQVTM and CDR2 is ANQGSEA. V lost 5 bases to trimming and J lost 3 bases; unmatched junction nucleotides: 8. The CDR3: CSVSGTGKDTEAFF. Written as DNA, the CDR3 is TGCAGCGTTTCGGGGACAGGTAAGGACACTGAAGCTTTCTTT. Complete variable domain (other parts from reference TRBV29-1 and TRBJ1-1): SAVISQKPSRDICQRGTSLTIQCQVDSQVTMMFWYRQQPGQSLTLIATANQGSEATYESGFVIDKFPISRPNLTFSTLTVSNMSPEDSSIYLCSVSGTGKDTEAFFGQGTRLTVV.

The chain is built from TRBV19 and TRBJ2-3; 13 bases fit TRBD2. Looked up from germline, CDR1 is LNHDA and CDR2 is SQIVND (reference sequence). The CDR3 has 17 residues. V gave up 3 bases and J gave up 4 bases; unmatched junction bases: 7. The DNA of the CDR3 is TGTGCCAGTAGTATGACTAGCGGGGGGCCACTCTCAGATACGCAGTATTTT. It is translated as CASSMTSGGPLSDTQYF.

The J gene is TRBJ2-7, the V gene TRBV2; either TRBD1 or TRBD2 may fit D (5 bases each). The CDR3 is 14 amino acids. V was trimmed by 3 bases and J by 7 bases, leaving 16 bases between them. CDR1 is SNHLY and CDR2 is FYNNEI in the germline V gene. CDR3 in DNA: TGTGCCAGCAGTGACTTCGAGGGGACGGGGGAGCAGTACTTC. It encodes CASSDFEGTGEQYF.

V usage is TRBV7-9 and J usage is TRBJ1-5, with no clear D. CDR3 length: 12 residues. The ends were cut back, 1 base at V and 4 bases at J, with 2 bases in the middle. From germline, CDR1 is SEHNR and CDR2 FQNEAQ (reference sequence). In nucleotides, the CDR3 is TGTGCCAGCAGCTTAGAAAATCAGCCCCAGCATTTT. As protein: CASSLENQPQHF.

V and J are TRBV5-6 and TRBJ1-1, with D maybe TRBD1 (6 bases). The CDR3 contains 11 residues. Germline loops: CDR1 SGHDT, CDR2 YYEEEE. V gave up 4 bases and J gave up 5 bases, with 6 bases separating them. CDR3 protein: CASSQGTEAFF. CDR3 in DNA: TGTGCCAGCAGCCAGGGGACTGAAGCTTTCTTT.

The V and J genes are TRBV7-6 and TRBJ2-5; D perhaps matches TRBD1 (6 bases). With 3 bases removed from V and 5 bases from J, the gap between germline ends came to 16 bases. This CDR3 spans 15 amino acids. Germline-derived CDR1 and CDR2 are SGHVS and FNYEAQ. For the CDR3, the DNA is TGTGCCAGCAGCTTTGGGGGCGCCATTTCGGAGACCCAGTACTTC. Translation: CASSFGGAISETQYF.

The chain couples TRBV9 to TRBJ2-5; D uncertain. V was trimmed by 0 bases and J by 5 bases, leaving 8 bases between them. Per germline, CDR1 SGDLS and CDR2 YYNGEE. The CDR3 totals 13 residues. The CDR3 DNA follows: TGTGCCAGCAGCGTAGGGATCTCGGAGACCCAGTACTTC. Translated: CASSVGISETQYF.

This chain uses TRBV10-2 with TRBJ2-3, with 9 bases fitting TRBD2. The CDR3 totals 14 residues. Germline CDR1 WSHSY, CDR2 SAAADI. Trimming removed 3 bases from V and 6 bases from J; junction bases left unmatched: 4. The chain's CDR3 is CASSDGGGADTQYF. The CDR3 nucleotides read TGCGCCAGCAGTGATGGCGGGGGGGCTGATACGCAGTATTTT.

This clone was seen just once. The gene calls are TRBV4-1 and TRBJ2-3; 8 positions match TRBD2. Trimming took 3 bases from V and 7 from J; bases not matched to a gene: 3. This CDR3 contains 13 residues. Germline V CDR1 and CDR2: MGHRA, YSYEKL. The CDR3 region has the DNA TGCGCCAGCAGCCATGGACTAGCCAATACGCAGTATTTT. This sequence encodes CASSHGLANTQYF.

The chain joins TRBV29-1 to TRBJ2-2; D remains ambiguous. This CDR3 region has 13 residues. Germline V gives CDR1 SQVTM, CDR2 ANQGSEA. V lost 5 bases and J 3 bases, leaving 10 bases between the germline ends. The CDR3: CSVMGIDTGELFF. The CDR3 coding sequence is TGCAGCGTTATGGGTATCGACACCGGGGAGCTGTTTTTT.

V gene TRBV5-4 combines with J gene TRBJ1-3; D gene uncertain. The CDR3 has 14 amino acids. V lost 0 bases and J 3 bases, leaving 7 bases between the germline ends. In germline, CDR1 is SGHNT, CDR2 YYREEE (reference sequence). The CDR3 bases are TGTGCCAGCAGCTTGGAAATTAGTGGAAACACCATATATTTT. Amino acid sequence: CASSLEISGNTIYF.

CDR3 sequence: CASSPRGLNYGYTF. Here the CDR3 DNA reads TGTGCCAGCAGCCCCAGAGGGCTAAACTATGGCTACACCTTC. The V call is TRBV5-5, the J call TRBJ1-2, with D hard to call. CDR3 length equals 14 residues. V was pared by 4 bases and J by 2 bases, with 12 bases between. Germline V lookup: CDR1 SGHKS, CDR2 YYEKEE (reference sequence).

The chain links TRBV29-1 to TRBJ2-5, with a tentative D call TRBD2 (6 bases). The CDR3 consists of 10 residues. CDR1 and CDR2 (germline): SQVTM, ANQGSEA. V gave up 8 bases and J gave up 5 bases, with 9 bases separating them. CDR3 DNA: TGCAGCTCCGCGGGGGAGACCCAGTACTTC. As protein: CSSAGETQYF.

The chain links TRBV30 to TRBJ2-7, with D maybe TRBD1 (6 bases). Germline V gives CDR1 GTSNPN, CDR2 SVGIG (reference sequence). V dropped 2 bases and J dropped 0 bases, with 17 bases sitting between them. This CDR3 contains 16 residues. In nucleotides, the CDR3 is TGTGCCTGGAGTAACCCGGGACAATGGACCTCCTACGAGCAGTACTTC. This translates into CAWSNPGQWTSYEQYF. Variable domain in full (rest from reference TRBV30 and TRBJ2-7): SQTIHQWPATLVQPVGSPLSLECTVEGTSNPNLYWYRQAAGRGLQLLFYSVGIGQISSEVPQNLSASRPQDRQFILSSKKLLLSDSGFYLCAWSNPGQWTSYEQYFGPGTRLTVT.

The V call is TRBV27, the J call TRBJ2-2; D not resolved. Germline lookup yields CDR1 MNHEY and CDR2 SMNVEV (reference sequence). Trimming took 6 bases from V and 1 from J, leaving 6 bases between them. CDR3 length: 13 residues. The CDR3: CASRPLNTGELFF. CDR3 DNA sequence: TGTGCCAGCAGACCTCTGAACACCGGGGAGCTGTTTTTT.

V is TRBV11-2 and J is TRBJ2-3; the D gene is possibly TRBD2 (6 bases). The CDR3 length is 14 residues. The V gene's germline CDR1 is SGHAT and CDR2 FQNNGV. The germline V and J ends were trimmed by 1 base and 4 bases, with 9 bases remaining between them. The DNA of the CDR3 is TGTGCCAGCAGCTTAGCCGGGAGTCCAGATACGCAGTATTTT. As protein: CASSLAGSPDTQYF.

CDR3 nucleotide sequence: TGTGCCAGCATCGGGGGGGAAAAACTGTTTTTT. Residues: CASIGGEKLFF. The rearrangement uses TRBV28 and TRBJ1-4; possible D gene TRBD1, 5 bases. The CDR3 is 11 amino acids. Germline values: CDR1 MDHEN, CDR2 SYDVKM. The V gene lost 7 bases and the J gene lost 8 bases, with 8 bases spanning the gap.

This clone was detected only once. The CDR3 DNA follows: TGTGCCTGGAGTTTCGGCGGACAGGCGTCTAACTATGGCTACACCTTC. This encodes CAWSFGGQASNYGYTF. The chain links TRBV30 to TRBJ1-2; the match to TRBD1 covers 7 bases. The J segment lost 0 bases and the V segment lost 2 bases, leaving 9 bases of the junction unmatched. The V gene's germline CDR1 is GTSNPN and CDR2 SVGIG (reference sequence). The CDR3 sequence is 16 residues long.